A single sample gave rise to the 7 T cell receptor beta chains below, sequenced in a study of regulatory T cells in long-lasting Graves disease. For TCR beta, libraries came from iRepertoire HTBI primers and Arm-PCR of CDR3 regions. From the multiplex PCR reads, TCRdb called clonotypes with MiXCR, one entry per CDR3 protein. The data show about 400,000 distinct CDR3 sequences, less than 25% seen once. The sample's time point: persistent/refractory GD, antithyroid drugs over 5 years with positive TRAb. Scientists built the TCR library using RNA that was extracted from PBMCs. This material consisted of peripheral blood mononuclear cells (PBMCs), taken when the disease was refractory, from a patient treated with antithyroid drugs. The receptor source for this set is a female donor with Graves disease.

This clonotype appeared many times. This chain connects TRBV28 to TRBJ2-2, with 12 nucleotides matching TRBD2. V was pared by 5 bases and J by 4 bases, with 5 bases of the junction left unmatched. Germline assignment: CDR1 MDHEN and CDR2 SYDVKM. The CDR3 covers 16 residues. The CDR3 sequence is CASSLLAGGFTGELFF. CDR3 sequence (DNA): TGTGCCAGCAGTCTTCTAGCGGGAGGGTTCACCGGGGAGCTGTTTTTT.

At least ten counts were recorded for this clonotype. This chain connects TRBV6-1 to TRBJ1-1; no firm D call. CDR1 and CDR2 (germline): MNHNS, SASEGT. The CDR3 contains 13 residues. Trimming stripped 6 bases from V and 3 bases from J, with 11 bases between. The DNA for the CDR3 is TGTGCCAGCAGGAGGTTGTGGGACACTGAAGCTTTCTTT. Translated, it gives CASRRLWDTEAFF.

This clonotype was counted a few times. The genes are TRBV7-9 and TRBJ1-1; D is uncertain. The germline V gene has CDR1 SEHNR and CDR2 FQNEAQ (reference sequence). Deletions cut 2 bases from V and 0 bases from J, with 7 bases between. This CDR3 has 14 residues. The CDR3 reads CASSLWEMNTEAFF. The CDR3 DNA sequence: TGTGCCAGCAGCTTATGGGAAATGAACACTGAAGCTTTCTTT.

This clonotype was counted a few times. The V gene is TRBV10-3, the J gene TRBJ2-2; D not resolved. This CDR3 region has 13 residues. The germline V and J ends were trimmed by 3 bases and 6 bases, with 8 bases remaining between them. Germline-derived CDR1 and CDR2 are ENHRY and SYGVKD. CDR3 loop: CAISEGAAGELFF. Here the CDR3 DNA reads TGTGCCATCAGTGAAGGAGCTGCCGGGGAGCTGTTTTTT.

This clonotype was counted at least ten times. The chain couples TRBV12-3 or TRBV12-4 to TRBJ1-6, with a weak D call TRBD1 (6 bases). The CDR3 spans 14 residues. The V gene lost 6 bases and the J gene lost 4 bases, with 10 bases spanning the gap. CDR3 coding DNA: TGTGCCAGCAGCGGGACACCTTATAATTCACCCCTCCACTTT. Translated, it gives CASSGTPYNSPLHF.

This clonotype showed up just a few times. This chain joins TRBV6-5 and TRBJ1-5, with D possibly being TRBD1 (5 bases). V shed 0 bases and J shed 0 bases, with 15 bases lying between them. This CDR3 region has 18 residues. From germline, CDR1 is MNHEY and CDR2 SVGAGI. The CDR3 DNA sequence: TGTGCCAGCAGTTACTCTGCCCCGGACATCTATAGCAATCAGCCCCAGCATTTT. Translated: CASSYSAPDIYSNQPQHF.

This clonotype has a count of ten or more. CDR3 protein: CASSLRTGGIREQYF. The CDR3, as DNA: TGTGCCAGCAGCTTAAGGACAGGGGGTATCCGAGAGCAGTACTTC. The rearrangement links TRBV11-1 to TRBJ2-7, with 10 positions matching TRBD1. CDR1 and CDR2 (germline): SGHAT, FQDESV (reference sequence). There are 15 residues in the CDR3. Trimming took 2 bases from V and 7 from J; bases not matched to a gene: 8.